Here is one T cell receptor (beta chain) with its context. Its antigen remains unknown. These data belong to a study of cytomegalovirus exposure and HLA in healthy donors. Study conclusions and caveats: The likely origin of a cluster of highly shared sequence variants was a sequencing artifact. The authors later linked a missense DCLRE1C variant to TCR beta V- and J-gene trimming.

It was with 60 Vbeta and 13 Jbeta primers that the PCR ran. Per the original data handling: An analysis that came later counted tens of millions of unique TCR beta chains, around 12 million shared. This table comes from immunoSEQ multiplex PCR, and its TCRdb copy is limited to in-frame clones, with some not included. V and J calls and clone size come straight from that table; D and trimming were deduced from the DNA. The sample carries about 160,000 clones, roughly four fifths recorded once. The sequence came from a female donor in good health and CMV-seronegative. The sample comprised PBMCs.

CDR3 loop: CASSPGQNTEAFF. CDR3 bases: TGCGCCAGCAGCCCCGGACAGAACACTGAAGCTTTCTTT. The rearrangement joins TRBV4-3 to TRBJ1-1, with D perhaps TRBD1 (5 bases). The germline V gene encodes CDR1 LGHNA and CDR2 YSLEER. This CDR3 has 13 amino acids. Trimming left V 4 bases short and J 1 base short, with 7 bases between.